The 13 T cell receptor beta chains reported below all come from one sample, sequenced in a study of immune evolution from preneoplasia to lung adenocarcinoma (dated by TCRdb to about 2021). The receptor library was made with the immunoSEQ multiplex PCR assay. TCRdb mirrors the immuneACCESS table, restricted to in-frame sequences. Some clones are absent from its copies; in checked studies, under half trace to an unresolved V gene, and the reason for the others is unknown. The sample table lists under 8,500 clones, approximately 80% of them with a count of one. The ten largest clonotypes hold around 8.6% of the sample. Sequencing input: FFPE invasive lung adenocarcinoma tissue. The sample's cell subset or site label is to be understood as: frankly invasive lung adenocarcinoma (ADC). These receptors were taken from a person aged 45 to 60 with lung adenocarcinoma.

CDR3 sequence (DNA): TGTGCCAGCAGCGAGGGGACAGACTTAATTACTTACGAGCAGTACTTC. It is translated as CASSEGTDLITYEQYF. The J gene is TRBJ2-7, the V gene TRBV9; TRBD1 agrees at 7 bases. CDR1 SGDLS and CDR2 YYNGEE come from the germline V gene. The CDR3 runs 16 residues. J gave up 4 bases and V 3 bases, and 13 bases lay outside the gene matches.

The chain has TRBV30 and TRBJ1-1; a possible D gene is TRBD1 (5 bases). The germline V gene has CDR1 GTSNPN and CDR2 SVGIG (reference sequence). V lost 0 bases and J lost 1, with 12 bases in between. CDR3 length equals 15 residues. The CDR3 loop reads CAWSVLRGRNTEAFF. DNA for the CDR3: TGTGCCTGGAGTGTACTAAGGGGCCGGAACACTGAAGCTTTCTTT.

The V and J genes are TRBV10-1 and TRBJ2-3; maybe TRBD1 (5 bases). CDR3 length equals 13 residues. In germline, CDR1 is WNHNN, CDR2 SYGVQD (reference sequence). The V and J ends lost 5 bases and 5 bases respectively, with 11 bases between them. The CDR3 coding sequence is TGCGCCAGCAGTTCCTCCAGGGAAGATACGCAGTATTTT. This encodes CASSSSREDTQYF.

J is TRBJ1-4 and V is TRBV5-1, with TRBD1 as a possible D gene (5 bases). The V end was cut by 0 bases, the J end by 5 bases, with 14 bases between. The CDR3 has 16 residues. Germline CDR1 reads SGHRS; CDR2 reads YFSETQ. The CDR3 protein is CASSLGMAGLNEKLFF. CDR3 nucleotide sequence: TGCGCCAGCAGCTTGGGGATGGCAGGGCTCAATGAAAAACTGTTTTTT.

The V call is TRBV7-8, the J call TRBJ2-7, with 9 nucleotides matching TRBD1. CDR1 is SGHVS and CDR2 is FQNEAQ in the germline V gene. The CDR3 has 18 residues. The trim removed 0 bases at V and 2 bases at J, leaving 11 bases unmatched. CDR3 residues: CASSLAGWDRVKAYEQYF. The CDR3 DNA is TGTGCCAGCAGCTTAGCGGGTTGGGACAGGGTGAAGGCCTACGAGCAGTACTTC.

The CDR3 DNA reads TGTGCCAGCAGCCAAGGCCGGAGTGGGGTGGGATCAGATACGCAGTATTTT. It translates to CASSQGRSGVGSDTQYF. The chain recombines TRBV4-2 with TRBJ2-3, with no clear D. Trimming shortened V by 1 base and J by 4 bases, and 18 bases separated the two germline ends. Germline V lookup: CDR1 LGHNA, CDR2 YNFKEQ. The length of the CDR3 is 17 residues.

The J gene is TRBJ2-3, the V gene TRBV5-1; D is ambiguous. V was clipped by 0 bases and J by 2 bases, with 13 bases between them. Per the germline V gene, CDR1 is SGHRS and CDR2 is YFSETQ. The CDR3 totals 16 residues. For the CDR3, the DNA is TGCGCCAGCAGCTTGGCCGGGTCAGCATACACAGATACGCAGTATTTT. Translating it yields CASSLAGSAYTDTQYF. Looking up the rest from reference TRBV5-1 and TRBJ2-3 gives the full variable domain: KAGVTQTPRYLIKTRGQQVTLSCSPISGHRSVSWYQQTPGQGLQFLFEYFSETQRNKGNFPGRFSGRQFSNSRSEMNVSTLELGDSALYLCASSLAGSAYTDTQYFGPGTRLTVL.

The V gene is TRBV5-1, the J gene TRBJ2-7; 8 positions match TRBD2. The CDR3 is 15 residues long. Trimming at V came to 4 bases and at J to 6 bases, leaving 12 bases not matched to a gene. The V gene's germline CDR1 is SGHRS and CDR2 YFSETQ. Here the CDR3 reads CASSPDGRAEAEQYF. In DNA form, the CDR3 reads TGCGCCAGCAGCCCCGACGGGAGGGCCGAAGCCGAGCAGTACTTC.

V is TRBV28 and J is TRBJ1-5, with 8 bases fitting TRBD1. The trim removed 4 bases at V and 9 bases at J, leaving 11 bases unmatched. CDR3 size: 15 residues. CDR1 MDHEN and CDR2 SYDVKM come from the germline V gene. The CDR3 reads CASSSLRRGLRPQHF. The CDR3 coding sequence is TGTGCCAGCAGTTCGCTTCGCAGGGGGCTTCGGCCCCAGCATTTT.

The chain combines TRBV28 with TRBJ1-1, with D perhaps matching TRBD1 (5 bases). Germline loops: CDR1 MDHEN, CDR2 SYDVKM. This CDR3 region has 15 residues. Trimming removed 4 bases at V and 3 bases at J, with 15 bases between. The CDR3 coding sequence is TGTGCCAGCAGTTATCGGGCCGAGGGGTACACTGAAGCTTTCTTT. This sequence encodes CASSYRAEGYTEAFF.

The chain joins TRBV19 to TRBJ1-5; no definite D call. CDR1 and CDR2 (germline): LNHDA, SQIVND (reference sequence). The CDR3 runs to 12 residues. The V and J ends lost 2 bases and 1 base respectively, with 0 bases between them. CDR3 sequence (DNA): TGTGCCAGTAGTATAAGCAATCAGCCCCAGCATTTT. Its translation is CASSISNQPQHF.

The chain recombines TRBV6-5 with TRBJ1-2; D uncertain. V lost 2 bases and J lost 7, with 8 bases in between. Germline V lookup: CDR1 MNHEY, CDR2 SVGAGI. The CDR3 length is 12 residues. The chain's CDR3 is CASSYQGVGYTF. CDR3 coding DNA: TGTGCCAGCAGTTACCAAGGTGTTGGCTACACCTTC.

The rearrangement joins TRBV5-7 to TRBJ1-2, with a tentative D call TRBD1 (5 bases). TRBV5-7 is placed among ORFs of uncertain function. V dropped 6 bases and J dropped 0 bases, with 12 bases sitting between them. The CDR3 has 14 amino acids. The CDR3 spells CASTVGDTNYGYTF. The CDR3 DNA follows: TGTGCCAGCACCGTAGGGGATACTAACTATGGCTACACCTTC.